The T cell receptor beta chain under discussion was sequenced for a study of blood T cell repertoires in COVID-19 (dated by TCRdb to about 2020). General notes on the study: Samples covering the acute and convalescent phases of COVID-19 were provided by collaborators in the United States, Italy and Spain. Where available, HLA class I and class II types were taken from metadata supplied by the sample provider and were not determined by assay-based typing. The dataset comprised deeply sampled blood TCRbeta repertoires from subjects exposed to, actively infected with, or recovered from COVID-19. Samples were obtained from the ongoing ImmuneRACE study (first 160 participants) and from over 1,000 subjects provided by 6 global collaborators. The prospective study material was composed of cDNA or gDNA derived from T cells, B-cell-depleted T cells, or PBMCs. The repertoires were made available in a free public database intended to serve as a resource for research on the immune response to SARS-CoV-2. A de-identified subject ID, COVID-19 status, age in years and sex were almost always included in the sample metadata. Study-level results and caveats: The amount of clinical and demographic metadata varied by source and participant and was provided uncurated.

Details on this clone: Its antigen has not been determined. Per-base qualities were not stored, and no clone one base away is much larger.

CDR1 and CDR2 are drawn from the germline V gene: MDHEN, SYDVKM. Relative to germline, V is missing 5 bases and J is missing 5 bases, with 15 bases of the junction outside any gene match. The CDR3 measures 17 amino acids from cysteine to phenylalanine. CDR3 DNA is the only sequence kept; it has 51 bases, read in frame from the first base. One collaborating source in Seattle enrolled patients during active infection and followed them longitudinally through the course of disease. Whole blood was collected in K2EDTA tubes by collaborating institutions according to the institutions' own protocols. For TCRbeta analysis, collaborator samples were shipped as frozen whole blood, as isolated PBMCs, or as DNA extracted from either sample type. TCRbeta CDR3 regions were amplified from genomic DNA by means of the immunoSEQ Assay, a bias-controlled multiplex PCR. Concerning the study's data processing: The number of nucleated cells in each sample was estimated by amplification of reference gene primers within the assay. To quantify the absolute abundance of each unique TCRbeta CDR3 rearrangement, sequence reads were collapsed and filtered. For each sample, productive Simpson clonality was calculated by taking the square root of Simpson's diversity index across productive rearrangements. TCRdb limited this immuneACCESS table to in-frame rearrangements with V and J called. A share of clones is missing; checked studies link under half to unresolved V genes, and the rest is unexplained. The V and J calls and the clone size are those of that table, but D and trimming were determined from the DNA. The sample includes approximately 120,000 clones, with roughly 74% observed a single time. The ten largest clones take up approximately 6% of the sample.

This sequence originates from a man older than 75 with COVID-19, enrolled during active disease. This chain is built from TRBV28 and TRBJ2-3, with 8 bases aligning to TRBD1. Sequenced input: peripheral blood. CDR3 loop: CASSPSGQGVWRDTQYF. The nucleotides read TGTGCCAGCAGTCCCTCTGGACAGGGTGTCTGGAGAGATACGCAGTATTTT.